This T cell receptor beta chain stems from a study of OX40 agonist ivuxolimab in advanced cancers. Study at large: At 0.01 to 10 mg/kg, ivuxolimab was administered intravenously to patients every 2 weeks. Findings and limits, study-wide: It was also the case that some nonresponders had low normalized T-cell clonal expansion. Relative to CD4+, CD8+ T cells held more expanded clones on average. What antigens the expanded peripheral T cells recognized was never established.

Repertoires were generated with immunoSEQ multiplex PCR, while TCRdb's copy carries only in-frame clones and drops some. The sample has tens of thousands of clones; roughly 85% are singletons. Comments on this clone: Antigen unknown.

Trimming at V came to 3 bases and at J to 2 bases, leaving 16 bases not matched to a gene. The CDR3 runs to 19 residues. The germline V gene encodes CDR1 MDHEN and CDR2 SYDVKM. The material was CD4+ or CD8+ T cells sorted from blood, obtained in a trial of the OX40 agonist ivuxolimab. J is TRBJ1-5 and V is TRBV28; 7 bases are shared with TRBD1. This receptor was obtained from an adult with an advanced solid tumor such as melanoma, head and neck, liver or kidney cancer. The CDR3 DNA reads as TGTGCCAGCAGTTTCCTAATTCTGACAGGGACGAAAGGCAATCAGCCCCAGCATTTT. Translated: CASSFLILTGTKGNQPQHF.